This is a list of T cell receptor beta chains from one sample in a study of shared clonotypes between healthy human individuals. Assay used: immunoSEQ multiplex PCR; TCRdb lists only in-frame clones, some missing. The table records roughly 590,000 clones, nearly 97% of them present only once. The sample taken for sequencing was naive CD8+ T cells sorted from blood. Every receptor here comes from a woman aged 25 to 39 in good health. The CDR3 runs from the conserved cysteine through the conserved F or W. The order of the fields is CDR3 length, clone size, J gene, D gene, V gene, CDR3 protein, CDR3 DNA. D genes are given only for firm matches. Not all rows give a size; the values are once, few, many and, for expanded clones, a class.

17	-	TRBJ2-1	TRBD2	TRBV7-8	CASSLGLAGLSYNEQFF	TGTGCCAGCAGCTTAGGGCTAGCGGGCCTTAGTTACAATGAGCAGTTCTTC
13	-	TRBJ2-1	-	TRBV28	CASSSDQYNEQFF	TGTGCCAGCAGTTCAGACCAATACAATGAGCAGTTCTTC
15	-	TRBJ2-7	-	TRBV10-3	CAISEPDWSSYEQYF	TGTGCCATCAGTGAGCCGGACTGGAGCTCCTACGAGCAGTACTTC
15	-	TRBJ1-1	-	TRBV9	CASSVGRGSNTEAFF	TGTGCCAGCAGCGTAGGTCGAGGGTCGAACACTGAAGCTTTCTTT
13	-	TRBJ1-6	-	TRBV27	CASSLQGQAALHF	TGTGCCAGCAGTTTACAGGGTCAGGCTGCGCTCCACTTT
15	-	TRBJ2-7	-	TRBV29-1	CSVELNGSSSYEQYF	TGCAGCGTTGAACTTAACGGGAGTAGCTCCTACGAGCAGTACTTC
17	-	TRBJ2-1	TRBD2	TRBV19	CASSLLAGVTSYNEQFF	TGTGCCAGTAGTCTTTTAGCGGGAGTCACCTCCTACAATGAGCAGTTCTTC
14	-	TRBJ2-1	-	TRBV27	CASSLYRPSGEQFF	TGTGCCAGCAGTTTATACCGCCCGTCAGGGGAGCAGTTCTTC
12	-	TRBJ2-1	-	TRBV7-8	CASSLSDRGMVF	TGTGCCAGCAGCTTAAGCGACCGCGGTATGGTCTTC
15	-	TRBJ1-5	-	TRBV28	CASSLILGTNQPQHF	TGTGCCAGCAGTTTAATCCTGGGGACCAATCAGCCCCAGCATTTT
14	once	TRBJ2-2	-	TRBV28	CASSLRVTTGELFF	TGTGCCAGCAGTTTACGGGTGACGACCGGGGAGCTGTTTTTT
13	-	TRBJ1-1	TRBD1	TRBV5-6	CASSTDRATEAFF	TGTGCCAGCAGCACGGACAGGGCAACTGAAGCTTTCTTT
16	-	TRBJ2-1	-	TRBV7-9	CASSADRTSSYNEQFF	TGTGCCAGCAGCGCAGACAGGACGAGCTCCTACAATGAGCAGTTCTTC
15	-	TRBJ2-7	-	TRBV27	CASSLVPDKTYEQYF	TGTGCCAGCAGTTTAGTTCCGGACAAGACGTACGAGCAGTACTTC
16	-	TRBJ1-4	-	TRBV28	CASSPGDTSTNEKLFF	TGTGCCAGCAGTCCCGGGGACACCTCAACTAATGAAAAACTGTTTTTT
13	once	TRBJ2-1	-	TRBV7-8	CASSLRTFNEQFF	TGTGCCAGCAGCTTAAGGACTTTCAATGAGCAGTTCTTC
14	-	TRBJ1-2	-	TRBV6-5	CASSYGAPFYGYTF	TGTGCCAGCAGTTACGGGGCCCCGTTCTATGGCTACACCTTC
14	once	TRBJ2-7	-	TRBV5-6	CASSPRVQGYEQYF	TGTGCCAGCAGCCCCCGGGTCCAAGGCTACGAGCAGTACTTC
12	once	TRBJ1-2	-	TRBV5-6	CASSLGGGGYTF	TGTGCCAGCAGCTTGGGAGGAGGCGGCTACACCTTC
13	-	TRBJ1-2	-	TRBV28	CASNWVGSYGYTF	TGTGCCAGCAACTGGGTAGGGAGCTATGGCTACACCTTC
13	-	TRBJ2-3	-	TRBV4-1	CASSQEGADTQYF	TGCGCCAGCAGCCAAGAGGGCGCAGATACGCAGTATTTT
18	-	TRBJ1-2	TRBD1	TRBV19	CASSISGRGGDPDGGYTF	TGTGCCAGTAGTATTAGCGGTCGAGGGGGCGACCCTGACGGAGGCTACACCTTC
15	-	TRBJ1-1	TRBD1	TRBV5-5	CASRFTRTGNTEAFF	TGTGCCAGCAGGTTTACGAGGACAGGGAACACTGAAGCTTTCTTT
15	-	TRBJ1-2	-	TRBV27	CASSLSQVNLDGYTF	TGTGCCAGCAGTTTATCGCAAGTTAATCTGGATGGCTACACCTTC
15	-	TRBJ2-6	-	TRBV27	CASSIHPSGANVLTF	TGTGCCAGCAGTATCCATCCCTCTGGGGCCAACGTCCTGACTTTC
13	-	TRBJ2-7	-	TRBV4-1	CASSQNPSGEQYF	TGCGCCAGCAGCCAAAATCCCTCTGGCGAGCAGTACTTC
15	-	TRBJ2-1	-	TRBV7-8	CAILSNAAQGDEQFF	TGTGCCATCCTTAGTAATGCGGCCCAAGGAGATGAGCAGTTCTTC
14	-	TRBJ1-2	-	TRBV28	CASSWYGANYGYTF	TGTGCCAGCAGTTGGTACGGTGCTAACTATGGCTACACCTTC
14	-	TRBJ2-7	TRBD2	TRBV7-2	CASSLVTSGIEQYF	TGTGCCAGCAGCTTAGTGACTAGCGGGATCGAGCAGTACTTC
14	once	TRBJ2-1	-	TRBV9	CASSPISRTNEQFF	TGTGCCAGCAGCCCTATCTCCAGGACCAATGAGCAGTTCTTC
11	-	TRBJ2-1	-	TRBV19	CASGGLDEQFF	TGTGCCAGTGGGGGTCTTGATGAGCAGTTCTTC
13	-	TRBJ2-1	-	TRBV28	CASIGGLDNEQFF	TGTGCCAGCATTGGAGGGCTCGACAATGAGCAGTTCTTC
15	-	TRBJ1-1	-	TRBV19	CASSIDGGLRTEAFF	TGTGCCAGTAGTATTGACGGGGGCCTGAGAACTGAAGCTTTCTTT
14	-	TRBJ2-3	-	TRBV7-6	CASSLDDITDTQYF	TGTGCCAGCAGCTTGGACGACATCACAGATACGCAGTATTTT
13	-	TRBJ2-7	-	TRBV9	CASSVAGSGGQYF	TGTGCCAGCAGCGTAGCGGGGTCCGGCGGGCAGTACTTC
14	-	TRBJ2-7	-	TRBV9	CASSVSDGSYEQYF	TGTGCCAGCAGCGTAAGTGACGGATCCTACGAGCAGTACTTC
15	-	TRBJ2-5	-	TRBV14	CASSQVFAGEETQYF	TGTGCCAGCAGCCAAGTTTTCGCCGGGGAAGAGACCCAGTACTTC
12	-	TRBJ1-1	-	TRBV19	CASSDREGTAFF	TGTGCCAGTAGTGATCGGGAGGGGACGGCTTTCTTT
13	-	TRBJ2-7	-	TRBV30	CAWSVLRQNEQYF	TGTGCCTGGAGTGTACTGCGCCAGAACGAGCAGTACTTC
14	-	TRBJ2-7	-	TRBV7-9	CASSGGPGAYEQYF	TGTGCCAGCAGTGGGGGACCCGGGGCCTACGAGCAGTACTTC
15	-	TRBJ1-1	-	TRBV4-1	CASSQAPRGNTEAFF	TGCGCCAGCAGCCAAGCTCCAAGGGGTAACACTGAAGCTTTCTTT
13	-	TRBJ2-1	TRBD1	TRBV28	CASSLLDRAEQFF	TGTGCCAGCAGTTTACTGGACAGGGCGGAGCAGTTCTTC
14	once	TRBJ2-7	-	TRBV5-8	CASSLVTSGAEQYF	TGTGCCAGCAGCTTGGTGACTAGTGGGGCCGAGCAGTACTTC
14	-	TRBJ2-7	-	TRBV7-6	CASSSDPEFGEQYF	TGTGCCAGCAGCTCAGACCCGGAATTTGGCGAGCAGTACTTC
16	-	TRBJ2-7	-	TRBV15	CATSPRREKGSYEQYF	TGTGCCACCAGCCCGAGACGGGAGAAGGGGTCCTACGAGCAGTACTTC
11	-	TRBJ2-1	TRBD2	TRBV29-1	CSAGDYDEQFF	TGCAGCGCCGGGGACTACGATGAGCAGTTCTTC
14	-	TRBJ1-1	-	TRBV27	CASSLGLGSVEAFF	TGTGCCAGCAGTTTGGGTTTAGGGTCCGTGGAAGCTTTCTTT
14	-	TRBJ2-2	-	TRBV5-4	CASSLGQLGGELFF	TGTGCCAGCAGCTTGGGACAGTTAGGAGGGGAGCTGTTTTTT
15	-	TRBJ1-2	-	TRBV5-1	CASSLPPGSNYGYTF	TGCGCCAGCAGCTTACCGCCGGGGTCTAACTATGGCTACACCTTC
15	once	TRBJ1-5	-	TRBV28	CASSLSGAALQPQHF	TGTGCCAGCAGTTTATCGGGCGCGGCCCTTCAGCCCCAGCATTTT
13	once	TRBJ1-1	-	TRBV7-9	CASSWGSATEAFF	TGTGCCAGCAGCTGGGGTTCCGCCACTGAAGCTTTCTTT
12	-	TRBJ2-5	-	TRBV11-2	CASSKSGETQYF	TGTGCCAGCAGCAAAAGTGGGGAGACCCAGTACTTC
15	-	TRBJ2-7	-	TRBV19	CASRFARDGSYEQYF	TGTGCCAGTAGATTCGCCCGGGACGGATCCTACGAGCAGTACTTC
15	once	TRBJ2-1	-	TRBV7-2	CASTAISVSYNEQFF	TGTGCCAGCACGGCCATTAGCGTATCCTACAATGAGCAGTTCTTC
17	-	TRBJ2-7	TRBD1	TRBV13	CASSSRTVDRGLNEQYF	TGTGCCAGCAGCTCTCGGACCGTGGACAGGGGGCTAAACGAGCAGTACTTC
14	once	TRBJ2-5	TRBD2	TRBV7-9	CASSLSGRGETQYF	TGTGCCAGCAGCTTGAGCGGGAGAGGTGAGACCCAGTACTTC
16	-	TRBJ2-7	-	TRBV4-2	CASSRPLLSGSYEQYF	TGTGCCAGCAGCCGACCTTTGCTTAGCGGCTCCTACGAGCAGTACTTC
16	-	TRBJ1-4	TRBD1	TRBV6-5	CASSYQAGGQGGKLFF	TGTGCCAGCAGTTACCAAGCTGGGGGACAGGGAGGAAAACTGTTTTTT
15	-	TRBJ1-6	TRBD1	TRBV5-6	CASSVDRDYNSPLHF	TGTGCCAGCAGCGTGGACAGGGACTATAATTCACCCCTCCACTTT